This TCR beta chain originates from a study of type 1 regulatory T cells. The overall study: T-allo10 is an in vitro-generated, Tr1-enriched CD4 T cell product specific for alloantigen. Study-wide findings and caveats: Compared with non-type 1 regulatory T cells, type 1 regulatory T cells showed a more restricted TCR repertoire.

One entry per CDR3 protein, called by TCRdb with MiXCR from the reads. Among 65,000 to 80,000 distinct CDR3 sequences listed, roughly 20% were seen once. Note on this clonotype: Its antigen is unknown.

The CDR3 length is 14 residues. From germline, CDR1 is LNHDA and CDR2 SQIVND (reference sequence). Trimming pared 4 bases from V and 7 bases from J, leaving 14 bases between. The source material was cultured type 1 regulatory T (Tr1) cells, either the whole culture or a sorted fraction (not recorded which). This clonotype was obtained from a human donor in good health. J is TRBJ2-1 and V is TRBV19, with D possibly TRBD2 on 6 matching bases. The CDR3 DNA follows: TGTGCCAGTAGTAGCGGGATTCTCGGGAATGAGCAGTTCTTC. Amino acids: CASSSGILGNEQFF.